The clone carrying this TCR beta chain was seen only a few times. The CDR3 covers 14 residues. Between the trimmed V and J ends, which lost 2 bases and 2 bases, there was a span of 10 bases. Germline CDR1 is SGHRS and CDR2 is YFSETQ. One entry per CDR3 protein results from TCRdb running MiXCR on the 5' RACE reads. The top ten clones hold roughly 2.4% of a sample with approximately 190,000 distinct CDR3 sequences, around 17% of them seen once. This record belongs to a study of T-cell memory formation after mild COVID-19. The sample taken for sequencing was PBMCs or a T cell subset sorted from them (not recorded which). This chain uses TRBV5-1 with TRBJ1-1; D is undetermined. The source is an adult woman who had mild COVID-19 (a few samples of this study predate the infection). Cell type and time point are not known. In DNA, the CDR3 is TGCGCCAGCAGCTTACAGTCGGGAAACACTGAAGCTTTCTTT. Translating it yields CASSLQSGNTEAFF.